The TCR beta chain under discussion was sequenced for a study of OX40 agonist ivuxolimab in advanced cancers. The CDR3 spans 13 residues. Per germline, CDR1 SGHAT and CDR2 FQNNGV. The V end was cut by 0 bases, the J end by 6 bases, with 9 bases between. Generated by immunoSEQ multiplex PCR, the TCRdb table keeps only in-frame clones and is missing some. The repertoire has about 42,000 clones, more than 80% of them found once; the top ten carry approximately 4.4%. Sample: CD4+ or CD8+ T cells sorted from blood, taken in a trial of the OX40 agonist ivuxolimab. This sequence was found in an adult with an advanced solid tumor such as melanoma, head and neck, liver or kidney cancer. The V and J genes are TRBV11-2 and TRBJ2-7; D call uncertain. CDR3 DNA sequence: TGTGCCAGCAGCTTAGACAGGCTCCGCGAGCAGTACTTC. Its protein product is CASSLDRLREQYF.